This T cell receptor beta chain was sequenced during a study of cytomegalovirus exposure and HLA in healthy donors. Whole-study findings and limits: Association with HLA alleles at 0.05 false discovery rate was found for 16,951 TCR beta sequences in a later analysis.

The PCR made use of 60 Vbeta and 13 Jbeta primers. Clones were read by immunoSEQ multiplex PCR, and TCRdb kept only the in-frame ones, dropping some. Of about 150,000 clones listed, roughly 82% are singletons. A remark on this clone: What it binds is unknown.

Germline assignment: CDR1 SGHDT and CDR2 YYEEEE. The CDR3 is 14 residues long. With V trimmed by 3 bases and J by 1 base, 1 base remained unmatched. Sequencing was carried out using PBMCs. The chain couples TRBV5-6 to TRBJ2-3, with 8 bases aligning to TRBD1. This clonotype originated in a young man in good health and CMV-seronegative. The CDR3: CASSWGQGTDTQYF. The CDR3 nucleotides are TGTGCCAGCAGCTGGGGACAGGGCACAGATACGCAGTATTTT.